The rows below give T cell receptor beta chains drawn from one sample of a study of T cells in AML relapse after transplant. TCRdb fed the PCR reads into MiXCR, producing one record per CDR3 protein. The sample yields about 1,000 distinct CDR3 sequences, roughly 20% seen once. The sample consisted of bone marrow. These TCRs come from a human donor in good health. Each CDR3 is given with its conserved first and last residue. A D gene is named only where the DNA matches it firmly. A row's size may be missing; if present it is once, few, many or a size class.

d_gene,abundance,j_gene,v_gene,len,CDR3nt,CDR3aa
.,medium-sized,TRBJ2-6,TRBV2,16,TGTGCCAGCTCACACGGACGCCTCTCTGGGGCCAACGTCCTGACTTTC,CASSHGRLSGANVLTF
.,large,TRBJ1-1,TRBV9,15,TGTGCCAGCAGCGTAGTGGGGACGAGGAACACTGAAGCTTTCTTT,CASSVVGTRNTEAFF
.,medium-sized,TRBJ2-3,TRBV2,14,TGTGCCAGCAGTCCCAGGTCGTTTTCAGATACGCAGTATTTT,CASSPRSFSDTQYF
.,large,TRBJ1-6,TRBV20-1,13,TGCAGTGCTAGAGAGGTGTCTAATTCACCCCTCCACTTT,CSAREVSNSPLHF
.,medium-sized,TRBJ1-1,TRBV27,13,TGTGCCAGCAGTTCCGCGGGGACCGCTGAAGCTTTCTTT,CASSSAGTAEAFF
.,medium-sized,TRBJ1-1,TRBV11-2,15,TGTGCCAGCAGCTTAGATAGCGGGGGCGGCACTGAAGCTTTCTTT,CASSLDSGGGTEAFF
.,large,TRBJ1-1,TRBV20-1,15,TGCAGTGCTACATTCGCGCGACGTGGTCAACCTGAAGCTTTCTTT,CSATFARRGQPEAFF
TRBD1,large,TRBJ2-5,TRBV9,15,TGTGCCAGCAGCCCGGTCCCAGGGGGAACTGAGACCCAGTACTTC,CASSPVPGGTETQYF
TRBD2,medium-sized,TRBJ2-1,TRBV27,16,TGTGCCAGCAGTTTTTCCCCTTGGGAGGGCCGCAATGAGCAGTTCTTC,CASSFSPWEGRNEQFF
.,.,TRBJ2-3,TRBV12-3/TRBV12-4,15,TGTGCCAGCAGTTTTAGGGGGGTGGGGACAGATACGCAGTATTTT,CASSFRGVGTDTQYF
TRBD1,medium-sized,TRBJ1-6,TRBV18,14,TGTGCCAGCTCACGGACAGGGATGAATTCACCCCTCCACTTT,CASSRTGMNSPLHF
.,medium-sized,TRBJ2-5,TRBV15,13,TGTGCCACCAGCAGAGACAAACAAGAGACCCGGTACTTC,CATSRDKQETRYF
TRBD2,medium-sized,TRBJ2-1,TRBV12-3/TRBV12-4,13,TGTGCCAGCACCTGGGACTACGGGTATGAGCAGTTCTTC,CASTWDYGYEQFF
.,.,TRBJ2-1,TRBV7-2,18,TGTGCTAGCAGCTTAGTTGGCCCGAACACGGGATTCTACAATGAGCAGTTCTTC,CASSLVGPNTGFYNEQFF
.,large,TRBJ2-3,TRBV7-2,13,TGTGCCAGCAGACGCCCTCCGCAAGATACGCAGTATTTT,CASRRPPQDTQYF
TRBD2,large,TRBJ2-1,TRBV6-2/TRBV6-3,16,TGTGCCAGCAGTTACTCGGTCATAGCGGGGGGCCGAAAGCAGTTCTTC,CASSYSVIAGGRKQFF
.,medium-sized,TRBJ1-3,TRBV5-1,14,TGCGCCAGCAGCTTAACGGACGAGAGAAACACCATATATTTT,CASSLTDERNTIYF
.,medium-sized,TRBJ2-1,TRBV5-4,12,TGTGCCAGCAGCCTCGATAGCGGCGAGCAGTTCTTC,CASSLDSGEQFF
.,.,TRBJ2-4,TRBV5-6,10,TGTGCCAGCTGCTCTTGGGGGGAGTACTTC,CASCSWGEYF
.,medium-sized,TRBJ2-2,TRBV3-1,18,TGTGCCAGCAGCCAACGAGGGGGGGGCCCCACGAACACCGGGGAGCTGTTTTTT,CASSQRGGGPTNTGELFF
.,large,TRBJ2-2,TRBV5-1,12,TGCGCCAGCAGCCTCAACACCGGGGAGCTGTTTTTT,CASSLNTGELFF
TRBD2,medium-sized,TRBJ2-7,TRBV7-3,12,TGTGCCAGTGGGGGGGACGGCCCCGAGCAGTACTTC,CASGGDGPEQYF
.,large,TRBJ2-1,TRBV28,13,TGTGCCAGCAAGGCTAGCGCCTACAATGAGCAGTTCTTC,CASKASAYNEQFF
.,large,TRBJ1-2,TRBV12-3/TRBV12-4,16,TGTGCCAGCAGTAGTCGCCGCCTCAGGGACCTCTATGGCTACACCTTC,CASSSRRLRDLYGYTF
.,large,TRBJ2-2,TRBV11-2,19,TGTGCCAGCAGCTTACAGGCTCGGGGGACAGTGCACAATCCCGGGGAGCTGTTTTTT,CASSLQARGTVHNPGELFF
.,medium-sized,TRBJ1-3,TRBV28,18,TGTGCCAGCAGTTTGGTGGGGGCCAAAACCTACTCTGGAAACACCATATATTTT,CASSLVGAKTYSGNTIYF
TRBD2,medium-sized,TRBJ2-7,TRBV28,14,TGTGCCAGCAGTTTTAGCGGGGCCTACTACGAGCAGTACTTC,CASSFSGAYYEQYF
TRBD1,large,TRBJ1-1,TRBV20-1,15,TGCAGTGCCACCGACCGGGACAGGTATAACACTGAAGCTTTCTTT,CSATDRDRYNTEAFF
.,medium-sized,TRBJ1-1,TRBV18,15,TGTGCCAGCTCACCCGACAGAATCGGTAGTCTTTCAGCTTTCTTT,CASSPDRIGSLSAFF
.,medium-sized,TRBJ1-3,TRBV5-6,16,TGTGCCAGCAGCTTCGGGACATTGTACTCTGGAAACACCATATATTTT,CASSFGTLYSGNTIYF
.,large,TRBJ1-5,TRBV9,14,TGTGCCAGCAGCGTAGATGGAGCCAATCAGCCCCAGCATTTT,CASSVDGANQPQHF
TRBD1,medium-sized,TRBJ2-2,TRBV12-3/TRBV12-4,14,TGTGCCAGCAGGGGTGACAGGGGTGGCGGGGAGCTGTTTTTT,CASRGDRGGGELFF
TRBD2,.,TRBJ2-5,TRBV18,15,TGTACCAGCTCACGTTCTAGCGGGGTCCAAGAGACCCAATACTTC,CTSSRSSGVQETQYF
TRBD2,.,TRBJ2-1,TRBV12-3/TRBV12-4,14,TGTGCCAGTTCCGGGACTAGCGGGAGCGATGAGCAGTTCTTC,CASSGTSGSDEQFF
.,medium-sized,TRBJ1-1,TRBV3-1,13,TGTGCCAGCAGCCAGTACCGGGACGGGGAAGCTTTCTTT,CASSQYRDGEAFF
.,large,TRBJ2-5,TRBV20-1,14,TGCAGTGCCCTTCCGGGACACCTCCAAGAGACCCAGTACTTC,CSALPGHLQETQYF
TRBD1,medium-sized,TRBJ1-2,TRBV7-2,14,TGTGCCAGCACCCCAGGCGGGGACAGGGCTGGCTACACCTTC,CASTPGGDRAGYTF
TRBD1,medium-sized,TRBJ1-1,TRBV28,15,TGTGCCAGCAGTTCAGGGACAGGGCTGAACACTGAAGCTTTCTTT,CASSSGTGLNTEAFF
TRBD1,.,TRBJ1-1,TRBV20-1,14,TGCAGTGCCACCGACCGGGACAGGGCGCCTGAAGCTTTCTTT,CSATDRDRAPEAFF
.,large,TRBJ2-2,TRBV6-2/TRBV6-3,12,TGTGCCACAGAGATCCCGGGCGGGGAGCTGTTTTTT,CATEIPGGELFF
TRBD1,.,TRBJ2-5,TRBV28,15,TGTGCCAGCAGTCCTGGACAGGGGACACAGTTTTCCCAGTACTTC,CASSPGQGTQFSQYF
TRBD2,medium-sized,TRBJ2-5,TRBV7-2,16,TGTGCCAGCAGCTTAGTCATAGCGGGAGTAAGGGAGACCCAGTACTTC,CASSLVIAGVRETQYF
.,medium-sized,TRBJ1-3,TRBV3-1,15,TGTGCCAGCAGCCAAGTTCGGACAGCTGGAAACACCATATATTTT,CASSQVRTAGNTIYF
TRBD1,once,TRBJ2-7,TRBV12-3/TRBV12-4,14,TGTGCCAGCAGTTTCGGGGACAGGGCCAACGAGCAGTACTTC,CASSFGDRANEQYF
.,medium-sized,TRBJ1-1,TRBV5-5,14,TGTGCCAGCAGCTTGTTGAGGGGGAACACTGAAGCTTTCTTT,CASSLLRGNTEAFF
.,medium-sized,TRBJ2-3,TRBV28,15,TGTGCCAGCACCCTTGGGGGGTCTAGCACAGATACGCAGTATTTT,CASTLGGSSTDTQYF
TRBD1,large,TRBJ2-3,TRBV10-1,15,TGCGCCAGCAGTGAGGGGACAGGGGACACAGATACGCAGTATTTT,CASSEGTGDTDTQYF
TRBD2,large,TRBJ2-7,TRBV7-9,12,TGTGCCAGCATAGGGACTAGCTACGAGCAGTACTTC,CASIGTSYEQYF